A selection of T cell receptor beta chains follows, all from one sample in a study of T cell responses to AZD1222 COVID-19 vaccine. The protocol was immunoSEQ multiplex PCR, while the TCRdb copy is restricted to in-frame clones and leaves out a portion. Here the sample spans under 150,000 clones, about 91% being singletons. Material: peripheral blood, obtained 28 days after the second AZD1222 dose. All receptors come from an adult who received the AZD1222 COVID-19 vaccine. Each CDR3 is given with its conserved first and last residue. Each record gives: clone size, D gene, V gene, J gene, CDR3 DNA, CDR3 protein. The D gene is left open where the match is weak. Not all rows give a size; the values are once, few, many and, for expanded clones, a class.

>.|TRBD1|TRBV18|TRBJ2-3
TGTGCCAGCGGCGACAGGGTCGTAGATACGCAGTATTTT
CASGDRVVDTQYF
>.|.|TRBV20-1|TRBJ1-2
TGCAGTGCAATCTATGGCTACACCTTC
CSAIYGYTF
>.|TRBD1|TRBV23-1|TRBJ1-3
TGCGCCAGCAGTCAATCGTCTAGGGACAGGACTGGAAACACCATATATTTT
CASSQSSRDRTGNTIYF
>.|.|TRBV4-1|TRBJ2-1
TGCGCCAGCAGCCAAGCTTCAGCGGCTTACAATGAGCAGTTCTTC
CASSQASAAYNEQFF
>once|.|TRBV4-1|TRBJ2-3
TGCGCCAGCAGCCAAGCGGGGCACGCAACAGATACGCAGTATTTT
CASSQAGHATDTQYF
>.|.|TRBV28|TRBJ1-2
TGTGCCAGCAGACCGGACGAGATGAGGAACACCTTC
CASRPDEMRNTF
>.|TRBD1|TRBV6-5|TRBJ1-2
TGTGCCAGCAGTTACACCAGACAGGGTAGAGACTATGGCTACACCTTC
CASSYTRQGRDYGYTF
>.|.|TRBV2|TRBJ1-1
TGTGCCAGCAGGACCCAGGGAGCAGGGAAAATGAACACTGAAGCTTTCTTT
CASRTQGAGKMNTEAFF
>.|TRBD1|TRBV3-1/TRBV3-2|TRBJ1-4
TGTGCCAGCAGCCCAGAGACAGGGGGCGCGCATGAAAAACTGTTTTTT
CASSPETGGAHEKLFF
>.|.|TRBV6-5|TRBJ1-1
TGTGCCAGCAGTTACCGCGGGTTATACACTGAAGCTTTCTTT
CASSYRGLYTEAFF
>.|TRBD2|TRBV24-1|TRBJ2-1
TGTGCCACCAGTGCTGCGGGGGGGCCTCGTCAGTTCTTC
CATSAAGGPRQFF
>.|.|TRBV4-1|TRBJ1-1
TGCGCCAGCAGAAGCTACAGGTCCCCCGAAGCTTTCTTT
CASRSYRSPEAFF
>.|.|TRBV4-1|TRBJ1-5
TGCGCCAGCAGCCTTGGACAGAATCAGCCCCAGCATTTT
CASSLGQNQPQHF
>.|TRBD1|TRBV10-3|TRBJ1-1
TGTGCCATTGGGACAGGGAACACTGAAGCTTTCTTT
CAIGTGNTEAFF
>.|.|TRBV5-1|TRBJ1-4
TGCGCCAGCAGCTTGGTTTCCACTGGGAATGAAAAACTGTTTTTT
CASSLVSTGNEKLFF
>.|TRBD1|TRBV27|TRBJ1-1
TGTGCCACCCGGACAGGTCCCCGAGTTGGTGAAGCTTTCTTT
CATRTGPRVGEAFF
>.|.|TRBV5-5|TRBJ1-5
TGTGCCAGCAGCTTGGCGGGTGGGGGGCTTCAGCCCCAGCATTTT
CASSLAGGGLQPQHF
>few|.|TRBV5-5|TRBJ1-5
TGTGCCAGCAGCCATACCGGGGGGACGGTACAGCCCCAGCATTTT
CASSHTGGTVQPQHF
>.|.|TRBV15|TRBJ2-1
TGTGCCACCAGCGCATCCATAGGACAGCCCTACAATGAGCAGTTCTTC
CATSASIGQPYNEQFF
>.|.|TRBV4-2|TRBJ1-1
TGTGCCAGCAGCCAGGACGGTGGGAGGGACACTGAAGCTTTCTTT
CASSQDGGRDTEAFF
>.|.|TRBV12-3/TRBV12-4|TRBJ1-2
TGTGCCAGCAGTTTACCAGGGAACTATGGCTACACCTTC
CASSLPGNYGYTF
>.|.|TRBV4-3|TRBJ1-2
TGCGCCAGCAGCCCTTCCTTTAACGGGGGGCATGGCTACACCTTC
CASSPSFNGGHGYTF
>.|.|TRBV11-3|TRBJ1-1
TGTGCCAGCAACACCCGGTACGGGCCTTGGGTTGAAGCTTTCTTT
CASNTRYGPWVEAFF
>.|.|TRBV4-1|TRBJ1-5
TGCGCCAGCAGCCGTAAAATCGGACAAGTGGAACAGCCCCAGCATTTT
CASSRKIGQVEQPQHF
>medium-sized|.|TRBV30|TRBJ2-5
TGTGCCTGGGAACAGGCAGCCCAAGAGACCCAGTACTTC
CAWEQAAQETQYF
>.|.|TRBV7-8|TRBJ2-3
TGTGCCAGCACTATAACGAGGGTTTCTAGCACAGATACGCAGTATTTT
CASTITRVSSTDTQYF
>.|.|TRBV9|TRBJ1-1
TGTGCCAGCGGACCCAAGGGGGTGGTGAACACTGAAGCTTTCTTT
CASGPKGVVNTEAFF
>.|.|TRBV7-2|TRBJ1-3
TGTGCCAGCAGCGCGACAGGCCAATCTGGAAACACCATATATTTT
CASSATGQSGNTIYF
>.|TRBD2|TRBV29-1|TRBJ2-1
TGCAGCGTTGCCGGCGGGAGGGAGCAGTTCTTC
CSVAGGREQFF
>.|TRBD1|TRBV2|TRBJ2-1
TGTGCCAGCAGTGAACCCGGGACAGTGGGTTACAATGAGCAGTTCTTC
CASSEPGTVGYNEQFF
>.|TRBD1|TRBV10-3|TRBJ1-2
TGTGCCATCAGCACGACTGGGACAGGGAGGGATGGCTACACCTTC
CAISTTGTGRDGYTF
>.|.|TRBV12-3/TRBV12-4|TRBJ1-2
TGTGCCAGCAGGTCCGACAGGTTCTATGGCTACACCTTC
CASRSDRFYGYTF
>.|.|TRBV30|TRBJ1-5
TGTGCCTGGAGTCCGGGAGATCAGCCCCAGCATTTT
CAWSPGDQPQHF
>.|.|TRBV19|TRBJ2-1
TGTGCCAGTAGTATAGATAACAGAAGGAATGAGCAGTTCTTC
CASSIDNRRNEQFF
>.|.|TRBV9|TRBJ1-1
TGTGCCAGTAAGGGGGACGGGGGTATGAACACTGAAGCTTTCTTT
CASKGDGGMNTEAFF
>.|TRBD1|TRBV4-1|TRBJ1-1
TGCGCCAGCAGCCAAGTCCCAGGGGGCACTGAAGCTTTCTTT
CASSQVPGGTEAFF
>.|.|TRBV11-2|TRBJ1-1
TGTGCCAGCAGCTTGTTTGCAGGGGATGTAGCTTTCTTT
CASSLFAGDVAFF
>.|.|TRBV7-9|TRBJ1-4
TGTGCCAGCAGCGAGCGAGCAGATGAAAAACTGTTTTTT
CASSERADEKLFF
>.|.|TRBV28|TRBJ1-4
TGTGCCAGCAGGCGAAGGGGGTACTCAACTAATGAAAAACTGTTTTTT
CASRRRGYSTNEKLFF
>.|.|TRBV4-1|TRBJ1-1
TGCGCCAGCAGCCAAGAAGAACGGTACACTGAAGCTTTCTTT
CASSQEERYTEAFF
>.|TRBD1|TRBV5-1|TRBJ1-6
TGCGCCAGCAGTCATAGGGAGGGGGCGAAGAATTCACCCCTCCACTTT
CASSHREGAKNSPLHF
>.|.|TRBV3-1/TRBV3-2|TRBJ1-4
TGTGCCAGCAGCCTGACGCAGGGATATAATGAAAAACTGTTTTTT
CASSLTQGYNEKLFF
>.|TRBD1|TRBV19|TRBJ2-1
TGTGCCACTCACTCCCGGGACAGCCCATACAATGAGCAGTTCTTC
CATHSRDSPYNEQFF
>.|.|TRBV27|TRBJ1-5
TGTGCCAGCCGGGGGAATCTACGTAGCAATCAGCCCCAGCATTTT
CASRGNLRSNQPQHF
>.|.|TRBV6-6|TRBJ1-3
TGTGCCAGCCTCCCGAGGGTCTCTGGAAACACCATATATTTT
CASLPRVSGNTIYF
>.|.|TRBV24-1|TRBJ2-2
TGTGCCACCAGTGAGCAGACGCCAATAAACACCGGGGAGCTGTTTTTT
CATSEQTPINTGELFF